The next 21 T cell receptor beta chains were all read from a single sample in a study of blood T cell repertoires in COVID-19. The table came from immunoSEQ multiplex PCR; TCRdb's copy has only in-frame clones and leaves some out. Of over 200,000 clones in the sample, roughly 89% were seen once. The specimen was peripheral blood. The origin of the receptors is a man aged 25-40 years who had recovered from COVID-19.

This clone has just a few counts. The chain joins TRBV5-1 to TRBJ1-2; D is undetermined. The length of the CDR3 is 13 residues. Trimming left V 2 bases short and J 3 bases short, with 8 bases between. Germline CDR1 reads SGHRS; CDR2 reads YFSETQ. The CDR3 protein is CASSLDNDYGYTF. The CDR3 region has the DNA TGCGCCAGCAGCTTAGACAATGACTATGGCTACACCTTC.

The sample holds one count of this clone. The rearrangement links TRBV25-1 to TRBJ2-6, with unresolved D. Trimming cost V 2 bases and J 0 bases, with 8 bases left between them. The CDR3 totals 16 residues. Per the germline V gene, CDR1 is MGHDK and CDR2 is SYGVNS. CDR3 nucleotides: TGTGCCAGCAGTGAAGCAGGCAGCTCTGGGGCCAACGTCCTGACTTTC. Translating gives CASSEAGSSGANVLTF.

This CDR3 reads CASRQGTAGVDTEAFF. CDR3 DNA sequence: TGTGCCAGCAGACAGGGGACAGCGGGGGTGGACACTGAAGCTTTCTTT. The J gene is TRBJ1-1, the V gene TRBV6-4; 7 bases map to TRBD1. Per germline, CDR1 MRHNA and CDR2 SNTAGT. Unmatched junction bases numbered 13, after V lost 6 bases and J lost 3 bases. The CDR3 loop spans 16 amino acids.

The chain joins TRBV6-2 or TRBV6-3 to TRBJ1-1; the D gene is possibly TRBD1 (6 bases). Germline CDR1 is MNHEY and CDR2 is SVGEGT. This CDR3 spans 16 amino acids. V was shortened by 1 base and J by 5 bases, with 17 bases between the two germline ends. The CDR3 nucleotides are TGTGCCAGCAGTTACTTGGTTATGGGGGCTGCTACTGAAGCTTTCTTT. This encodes CASSYLVMGAATEAFF.

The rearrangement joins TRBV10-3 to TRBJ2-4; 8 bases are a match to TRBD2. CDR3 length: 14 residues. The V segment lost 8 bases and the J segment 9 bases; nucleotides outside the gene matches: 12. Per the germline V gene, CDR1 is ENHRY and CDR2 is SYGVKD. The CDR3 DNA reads TGTGCCATCTGGAACGGGGGGGCCTTGGGCATTCAGTACTTC. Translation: CAIWNGGALGIQYF.

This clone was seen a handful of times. The CDR3 region is CASSDTGGTNYGYTF. The CDR3 nucleotides are TGTGCCAGCAGTGATACAGGGGGAACCAACTATGGCTACACCTTC. The V and J genes are TRBV6-1 and TRBJ1-2; 8 bases are shared with TRBD1. The CDR3 length is 15 residues. Germline CDR1 reads MNHNS; CDR2 reads SASEGT. The ends lost 3 bases at V and 2 bases at J; junction bases unmatched: 5.

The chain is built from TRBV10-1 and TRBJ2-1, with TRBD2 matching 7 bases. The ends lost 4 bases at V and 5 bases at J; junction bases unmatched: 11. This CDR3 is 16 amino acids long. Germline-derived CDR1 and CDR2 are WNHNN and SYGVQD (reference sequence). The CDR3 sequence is CASSVSTSEDDNEQFF. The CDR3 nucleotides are TGCGCCAGCAGTGTGTCCACTAGCGAGGATGACAATGAGCAGTTCTTC.

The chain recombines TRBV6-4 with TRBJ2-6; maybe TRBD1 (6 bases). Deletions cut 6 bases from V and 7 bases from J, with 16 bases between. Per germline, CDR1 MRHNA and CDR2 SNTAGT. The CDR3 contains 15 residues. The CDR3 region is CASSAQGPRANVLTF. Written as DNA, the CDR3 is TGTGCCAGCAGCGCACAGGGCCCCAGAGCCAACGTCCTGACTTTC.

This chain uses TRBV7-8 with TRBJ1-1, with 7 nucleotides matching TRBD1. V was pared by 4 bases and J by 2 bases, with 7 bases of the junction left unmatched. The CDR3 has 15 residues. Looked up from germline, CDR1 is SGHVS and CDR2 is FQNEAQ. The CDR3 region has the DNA TGTGCCAGCAGCTCCTTGGACAGGCCCAACACTGAAGCTTTCTTT. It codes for CASSSLDRPNTEAFF. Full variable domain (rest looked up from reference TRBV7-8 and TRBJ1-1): GAGVSQSPRYKVAKRGQDVALRCDPISGHVSLFWYQQALGQGPEFLTYFQNEAQLDKSGLPSDRFFAERPEGSVSTLKIQRTQQEDSAVYLCASSSLDRPNTEAFFGQGTRLTVV.

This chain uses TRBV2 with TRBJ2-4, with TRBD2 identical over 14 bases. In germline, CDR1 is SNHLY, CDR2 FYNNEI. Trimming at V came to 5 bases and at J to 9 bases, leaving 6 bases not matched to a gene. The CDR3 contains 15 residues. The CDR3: CASSRLAGGPGIQYF. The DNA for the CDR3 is TGTGCCAGCAGTAGACTAGCGGGGGGGCCGGGCATTCAGTACTTC.

CDR3 nucleotides: TGTGCCAGCAGCTTGGGGACAGCATTCTCCTACAATGAGCAGTTCTTC. It translates to CASSLGTAFSYNEQFF. The chain links TRBV7-2 to TRBJ2-1, with 7 bases fitting TRBD1. Germline V gene lookup returns CDR1 SGHTA and CDR2 FQGNSA. Trimming cost V 3 bases and J 0 bases; bases outside gene matches: 5. The CDR3 is 16 residues long.

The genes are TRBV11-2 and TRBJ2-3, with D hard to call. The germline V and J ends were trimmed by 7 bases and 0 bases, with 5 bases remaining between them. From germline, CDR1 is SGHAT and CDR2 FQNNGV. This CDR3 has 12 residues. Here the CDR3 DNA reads TGTGCCAGCAAAGAGAGCACAGATACGCAGTATTTT. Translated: CASKESTDTQYF.

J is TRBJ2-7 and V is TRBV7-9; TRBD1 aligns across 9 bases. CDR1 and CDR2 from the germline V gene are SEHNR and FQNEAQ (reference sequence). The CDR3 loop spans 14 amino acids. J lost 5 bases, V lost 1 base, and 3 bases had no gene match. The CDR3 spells CASSLGTGANEQYF. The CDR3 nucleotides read TGTGCCAGCAGCTTAGGGACAGGGGCTAACGAGCAGTACTTC.

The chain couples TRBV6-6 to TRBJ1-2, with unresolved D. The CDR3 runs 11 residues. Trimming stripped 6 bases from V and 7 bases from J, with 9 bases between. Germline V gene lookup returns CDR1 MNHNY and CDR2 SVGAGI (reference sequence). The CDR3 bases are TGTGCCAGCAGCCTACGGTCTGGCTACACCTTC. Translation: CASSLRSGYTF.

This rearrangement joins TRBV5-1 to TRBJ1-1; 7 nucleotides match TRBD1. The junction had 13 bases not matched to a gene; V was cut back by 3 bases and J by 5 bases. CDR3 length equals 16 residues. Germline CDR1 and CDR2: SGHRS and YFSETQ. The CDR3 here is CASSSQAQGTGTEAFF. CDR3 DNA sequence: TGCGCCAGCAGCTCCCAAGCACAGGGGACCGGAACTGAAGCTTTCTTT.

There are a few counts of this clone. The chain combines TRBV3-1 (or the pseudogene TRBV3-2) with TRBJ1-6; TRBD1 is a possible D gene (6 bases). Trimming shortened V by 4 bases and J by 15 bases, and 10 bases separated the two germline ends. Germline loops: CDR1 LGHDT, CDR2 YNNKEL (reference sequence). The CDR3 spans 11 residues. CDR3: CASSPGVLLHF. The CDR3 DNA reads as TGTGCCAGCAGCCCAGGGGTCCTCCTCCACTTT.

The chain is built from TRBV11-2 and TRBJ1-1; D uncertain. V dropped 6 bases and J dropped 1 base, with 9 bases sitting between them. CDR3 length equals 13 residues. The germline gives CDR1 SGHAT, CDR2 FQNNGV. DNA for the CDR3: TGTGCCAGCAGTATTACAAAGAACACTGAAGCTTTCTTT. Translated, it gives CASSITKNTEAFF. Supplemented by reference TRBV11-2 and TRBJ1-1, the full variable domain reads EAGVAQSPRYKIIEKRQSVAFWCNPISGHATLYWYQQILGQGPKLLIQFQNNGVVDDSQLPKDRFSAERLKGVDSTLKIQPAKLEDSAVYLCASSITKNTEAFFGQGTRLTVV.

The CDR3 loop reads CASSIGRGQGNQPQHF. CDR3 nucleotides: TGTGCCAGTAGTATAGGGAGGGGACAGGGCAATCAGCCCCAGCATTTT. The chain links TRBV19 to TRBJ1-5; TRBD1 matches 8 bases. Trimming at V came to 1 base and at J to 2 bases, leaving 4 bases not matched to a gene. Germline-derived CDR1 and CDR2 are LNHDA and SQIVND (reference sequence). CDR3 length: 16 residues.

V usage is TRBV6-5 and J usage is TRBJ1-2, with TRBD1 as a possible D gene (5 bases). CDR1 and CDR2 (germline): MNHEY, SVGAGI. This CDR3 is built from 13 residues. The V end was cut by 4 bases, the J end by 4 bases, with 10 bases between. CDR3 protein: CASSSRGIYGYTF. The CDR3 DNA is TGTGCCAGCAGTTCTCGGGGGATCTATGGCTACACCTTC.

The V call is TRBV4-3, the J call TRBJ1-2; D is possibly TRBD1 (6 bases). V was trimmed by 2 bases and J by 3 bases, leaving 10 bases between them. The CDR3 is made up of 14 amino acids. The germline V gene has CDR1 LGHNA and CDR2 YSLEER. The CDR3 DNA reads TGCGCCAGCAGCCAATTAAGGACAGACTATGGCTACACCTTC. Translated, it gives CASSQLRTDYGYTF.

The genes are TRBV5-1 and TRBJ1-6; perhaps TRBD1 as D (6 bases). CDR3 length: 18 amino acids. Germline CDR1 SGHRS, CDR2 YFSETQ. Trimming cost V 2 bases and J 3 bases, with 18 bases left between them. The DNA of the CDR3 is TGCGCCAGCAGCTTACCGGGACAAGGGGTCTACTATAATTCACCCCTCCACTTT. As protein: CASSLPGQGVYYNSPLHF. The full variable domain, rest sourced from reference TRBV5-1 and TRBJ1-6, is KAGVTQTPRYLIKTRGQQVTLSCSPISGHRSVSWYQQTPGQGLQFLFEYFSETQRNKGNFPGRFSGRQFSNSRSEMNVSTLELGDSALYLCASSLPGQGVYYNSPLHFGNGTRLTVT.